A single sample is the source of the 32 T cell receptor beta chains below, sequenced in a study of blood T cell repertoires in COVID-19. Libraries were prepared by immunoSEQ multiplex PCR; TCRdb keeps only in-frame clonotypes and omits some of them. Here the sample spans more than 60,000 clones, about 93% being singletons. Sequenced sample: peripheral blood. The receptor source for this set is a human donor in a cohort sampled during active COVID-19.

This clone was observed once. The chain combines TRBV14 with TRBJ1-1; D remains unclear. This CDR3 spans 15 amino acids. V was pared by 4 bases and J by 1 base, with 13 bases between. Germline CDR1 and CDR2: SGHDN and FVKESK. The CDR3 protein is CASSPLGPPNTEAFF. In nucleotides, the CDR3 is TGTGCCAGCAGCCCCCTTGGCCCGCCGAACACTGAAGCTTTCTTT.

This chain joins TRBV19 and TRBJ1-1; 7 positions match TRBD1. The CDR3 consists of 13 residues. CDR1 and CDR2 (germline): LNHDA, SQIVND (reference sequence). The V and J ends lost 10 bases and 6 bases, in that order; junction bases with no gene match: 11. The CDR3 region has the DNA TGTGCCACCGCTATAAAACAGGGGTCTGAAGCTTTCTTT. Protein: CATAIKQGSEAFF.

This chain links TRBV5-1 with TRBJ2-3; D is unclear. Between the trimmed V and J ends, which lost 2 bases and 4 bases, there was a span of 5 bases. Germline lookup yields CDR1 SGHRS and CDR2 YFSETQ. The CDR3 extends over 12 amino acids. CDR3 sequence (DNA): TGCGCCAGCAGCTTCCGTTCAGATACGCAGTATTTT. It is translated as CASSFRSDTQYF.

This chain uses TRBV9 with TRBJ2-1; 10 nucleotides align to TRBD2. The CDR3 covers 15 residues. Per the germline V gene, CDR1 is SGDLS and CDR2 is YYNGEE. V gave up 0 bases and J gave up 9 bases; unmatched junction bases: 6. The CDR3 is CASSVAERGGIEQFF. The CDR3, as DNA: TGTGCCAGCAGCGTAGCGGAGCGGGGGGGGATTGAGCAGTTCTTC.

The gene calls are TRBV7-9 and TRBJ2-2; TRBD2 matches 13 bases. The CDR3 runs 18 residues. Germline-derived CDR1 and CDR2 are SEHNR and FQNEAQ (reference sequence). Trimming took 5 bases from V and 1 from J; bases not matched to a gene: 7. CDR3 sequence: CASSLGGTSGMNTGELFF. The CDR3 region has the DNA TGTGCCAGCAGCCTCGGGGGGACTAGCGGGATGAACACCGGGGAGCTGTTTTTT.

The chain has TRBV7-2 and TRBJ1-2; 8 bases align to TRBD1. The CDR3 length is 15 residues. Trimming at V came to 0 bases and at J to 3 bases, leaving 3 bases not matched to a gene. The germline CDR1 and CDR2 sequences are SGHTA and FQGNSA. The CDR3 DNA is TGTGCCAGCAGCTTAGCAGAGGACAGGGACTATGGCTACACCTTC. It codes for CASSLAEDRDYGYTF.

V gene TRBV10-3 combines with J gene TRBJ1-5, with 7 nucleotides matching TRBD1. The CDR3 consists of 13 residues. Germline assignment: CDR1 ENHRY and CDR2 SYGVKD. The CDR3 DNA follows: TGTGCGCCGTGCGACAGGGTTAATCAGCCCCAGCATTTT. Translating gives CAPCDRVNQPQHF.

The CDR3: CASSLGSSGTDTQYF. As DNA, the CDR3 is TGTGCCAGCAGCTTAGGGTCTAGCGGCACAGATACGCAGTATTTT. The chain recombines TRBV7-6 with TRBJ2-3; tentatively, D is TRBD2 (6 bases). Per the germline V gene, CDR1 is SGHVS and CDR2 is FNYEAQ. The V gene lost 1 base and the J gene lost 1 base, with 9 bases spanning the gap. The CDR3 contains 15 residues. Full variable domain (rest looked up from reference TRBV7-6 and TRBJ2-3): GAGVSQSPRYKVTKRGQDVALRCDPISGHVSLYWYRQALGQGPEFLTYFNYEAQQDKSGLPNDRFSAERPEGSISTLTIQRTEQRDSAMYRCASSLGSSGTDTQYFGPGTRLTVL.

V is TRBV20-1 and J is TRBJ2-1, with D possibly being TRBD1 (5 bases). The CDR3 runs 11 residues. The V end lost 5 bases, the J end lost 10 bases, and 12 bases lay between the germline ends. Germline CDR1 and CDR2: DFQATT and SNEGSKA (reference sequence). The CDR3 loop is CSASMRQEQFF. The CDR3 nucleotides read TGCAGTGCTTCGATGCGACAGGAGCAGTTCTTC.

This chain uses TRBV2 with TRBJ2-5; D is undetermined. This CDR3 has 13 residues. Trimming cost V 1 base and J 5 bases, with 8 bases left between them. The germline V gene encodes CDR1 SNHLY and CDR2 FYNNEI. The CDR3 coding sequence is TGTGCCAGCAGTGAAGGCCTTGAGGAGACCCAGTACTTC. The encoded protein is CASSEGLEETQYF.

In DNA form, the CDR3 reads TGTGCCAGCAGTATTGGCCCCGCCCAAACCTACGAGCAGTACTTC. Translation: CASSIGPAQTYEQYF. The chain is built from TRBV2 and TRBJ2-7, with unresolved D. The germline V and J ends were trimmed by 5 bases and 2 bases, with 16 bases remaining between them. Germline-derived CDR1 and CDR2 are SNHLY and FYNNEI. The CDR3 has 15 amino acids.

V and J are TRBV12-3 or TRBV12-4 and TRBJ1-1; D not resolved. The length of the CDR3 is 11 residues. The V end lost 4 bases, the J end lost 6 bases, and 6 bases lay between the germline ends. The chain's CDR3 is CASSSYSEAFF. The CDR3 coding sequence is TGTGCCAGCAGTTCTTACTCTGAAGCTTTCTTT.

The chain is built from TRBV7-9 and TRBJ1-1; D might be TRBD1 (5 bases). The CDR3 runs 14 residues. V lost 1 base and J 0 bases, leaving 6 bases between the germline ends. CDR1 SEHNR and CDR2 FQNEAQ come from the germline V gene (reference sequence). Written as DNA, the CDR3 is TGTGCCAGCAGCTTAGGACAGCTGAACACTGAAGCTTTCTTT. This gives the protein CASSLGQLNTEAFF.

This clone was recorded once. The V gene is TRBV5-6, the J gene TRBJ2-1, with a possible D match to TRBD2 (6 bases). Between the trimmed V and J ends, which lost 2 bases and 3 bases, there was a span of 12 bases. The CDR3 runs to 15 residues. Germline CDR1 SGHDT, CDR2 YYEEEE. The CDR3 is CASSFWGVGYNEQFF. CDR3 in DNA: TGTGCCAGCAGCTTTTGGGGGGTAGGCTACAATGAGCAGTTCTTC.

The chain employs TRBV5-1 and TRBJ2-3; 14 bases map to TRBD2. Germline lookup yields CDR1 SGHRS and CDR2 YFSETQ. V shed 7 bases and J 5 bases; nucleotides not matched to a gene: 6. This CDR3 contains 15 residues. The CDR3 here is CASGLAGGGEDTQYF. In DNA form, the CDR3 reads TGCGCCAGCGGACTAGCGGGGGGCGGGGAAGATACGCAGTATTTT.

The chain has TRBV11-2 and TRBJ1-2, with 10 positions matching TRBD1. In germline, CDR1 is SGHAT, CDR2 FQNNGV. The V and J ends lost 8 bases and 6 bases, in that order; junction bases with no gene match: 18. This CDR3 has 17 amino acids. In DNA form, the CDR3 reads TGTGCCAGCGCTTGGGGATTGGGACAGGGGAATAGTGATGGCTACACCTTC. This encodes CASAWGLGQGNSDGYTF.

The chain employs TRBV6-4 and TRBJ2-7, with TRBD2 matching over 10 bases. Germline lookup yields CDR1 MRHNA and CDR2 SNTAGT. This CDR3 spans 15 amino acids. With 7 bases clipped from V and 4 bases from J, the junction kept 10 bases outside the gene matches. CDR3 DNA: TGTGCCAGCACCTCCGGGACTAGCGTGACTTACGAGCAGTACTTC. It translates to CASTSGTSVTYEQYF.

This chain uses TRBV10-3 with TRBJ2-1; 7 bases are a match to TRBD1. The CDR3 consists of 12 residues. The germline CDR1 and CDR2 sequences are ENHRY and SYGVKD. V lost 4 bases to trimming and J lost 6 bases; unmatched junction nucleotides: 0. The CDR3 DNA is TGTGCCATCAGTGCAGGGGGCAATGAGCAGTTCTTC. This translates into CAISAGGNEQFF.

The rearrangement links TRBV7-6 to TRBJ2-4; a weak D match, TRBD2 (6 bases). V was cut by 4 bases and J by 6 bases, with 13 bases left in between. CDR1 is SGHVS, CDR2 FNYEAQ, per germline. This CDR3 contains 14 residues. Here the CDR3 DNA reads TGTGCCAGCAGCTCGGGACTCCCTTTAAACATTCAGTACTTC. It yields the protein CASSSGLPLNIQYF.

V usage is TRBV19 and J usage is TRBJ2-4; 11 bases are shared with TRBD1. Germline-derived CDR1 and CDR2 are LNHDA and SQIVND (reference sequence). This CDR3 contains 17 residues. V was clipped by 5 bases and J by 1 base; unmatched bases: 7. The CDR3 nucleotides are TGTGCCAGTAGTTCCGGGACAGGGGGAGGGGCCAAAAACATTCAGTACTTC. Its translation is CASSSGTGGGAKNIQYF. Looking up the rest from reference TRBV19 and TRBJ2-4 gives the full variable domain: DGGITQSPKYLFRKEGQNVTLSCEQNLNHDAMYWYRQDPGQGLRLIYYSQIVNDFQKGDIAEGYSVSREKKESFPLTVTSAQKNPTAFYLCASSSGTGGGAKNIQYFGAGTRLSVL.

The V gene is TRBV13, the J gene TRBJ1-1; a weak D match, TRBD1 (6 bases). V was pared by 2 bases and J by 5 bases, with 18 bases between. The germline V gene encodes CDR1 PRHDT and CDR2 FYEKMQ (reference sequence). CDR3 length: 16 residues. The CDR3 spells CASSLRLTGGVTEAFF. The CDR3 nucleotides read TGTGCCAGCAGCTTACGCCTGACGGGGGGCGTGACTGAAGCTTTCTTT. The whole variable domain, remainder taken from reference TRBV13 and TRBJ1-1, is AAGVIQSPRHLIKEKRETATLKCYPIPRHDTVYWYQQGPGQDPQFLISFYEKMQSDKGSIPDRFSAQQFSDYHSELNMSSLELGDSALYFCASSLRLTGGVTEAFFGQGTRLTVV.

In DNA form, the CDR3 reads TGTGCCACCAGCGCGACAGCCCTGGATGGCTACACCTTC. Protein sequence: CATSATALDGYTF. This chain uses TRBV24-1 with TRBJ1-2; D is perhaps TRBD1 (5 bases). The CDR3 length is 13 residues. Germline CDR1 is KGHDR and CDR2 is SFDVKD. Trimming removed 7 bases at V and 6 bases at J, with 14 bases between.

This clone has only a few counts. This rearrangement joins TRBV5-1 to TRBJ1-3; D call uncertain. This CDR3 has 11 residues. Trimming removed 3 bases from V and 8 bases from J, with 6 bases in between. Germline-derived CDR1 and CDR2 are SGHRS and YFSETQ. CDR3 coding DNA: TGCGCCAGCAGCTCGCGGGACACCATATATTTT. Translation gives CASSSRDTIYF. Full variable domain (remainder filled in from reference TRBV5-1 and TRBJ1-3): KAGVTQTPRYLIKTRGQQVTLSCSPISGHRSVSWYQQTPGQGLQFLFEYFSETQRNKGNFPGRFSGRQFSNSRSEMNVSTLELGDSALYLCASSSRDTIYFGEGSWLTVV.

This chain links TRBV24-1 with TRBJ2-1, with TRBD1 identical over 8 bases. J lost 6 bases, V lost 5 bases, and 2 bases had no gene match. The CDR3 is 13 amino acids. The V gene's germline CDR1 is KGHDR and CDR2 SFDVKD. CDR3 protein: CATSGDRPNEQFF. DNA for the CDR3: TGTGCCACCAGTGGGGACAGGCCCAATGAGCAGTTCTTC.

The chain couples TRBV3-1 (or the pseudogene TRBV3-2) to TRBJ2-7; D is unclear. The germline CDR1 and CDR2 sequences are LGHDT and YNNKEL (reference sequence). The CDR3 is 13 residues long. The V end lost 0 bases, the J end lost 6 bases, and 9 bases lay between the germline ends. CDR3 in amino acids: CASSQDLTPEQYF. In DNA form, the CDR3 reads TGTGCCAGCAGCCAAGATTTAACACCCGAGCAGTACTTC.

This sequence joins TRBV7-6 and TRBJ2-3; D is possibly TRBD2 (5 bases). Germline loops: CDR1 SGHVS, CDR2 FNYEAQ. The CDR3 is made up of 16 amino acids. V lost 2 bases, J lost 0 bases, and 12 bases lay in between. Here the CDR3 DNA reads TGTGCCAGCAGCTTATTGCGGGCTGGTAGCACAGATACGCAGTATTTT. Protein product: CASSLLRAGSTDTQYF.

The V and J genes are TRBV27 and TRBJ2-3, with D maybe TRBD2 (5 bases). Trimming took off 7 bases at V and 5 bases at J, with 10 bases between the two ends. The germline CDR1 and CDR2 sequences are MNHEY and SMNVEV (reference sequence). This CDR3 contains 12 residues. CDR3 sequence: CASMFRGDTQYF. The CDR3 DNA reads TGTGCCAGCATGTTTCGGGGAGATACGCAGTATTTT.

The chain combines TRBV27 with TRBJ1-1; no reliable D call. Trimming took off 3 bases at V and 4 bases at J, with 9 bases between the two ends. The CDR3 extends over 13 amino acids. Germline-derived CDR1 and CDR2 are MNHEY and SMNVEV (reference sequence). The CDR3 spells CASSFRGSTEAFF. The CDR3 DNA sequence: TGTGCCAGCAGTTTTCGAGGGTCCACTGAAGCTTTCTTT.

In this sample, this clone turned up once. The chain combines TRBV28 with TRBJ2-5; TRBD2 aligns across 11 bases. The CDR3 is 15 amino acids. V lost 6 bases to trimming and J lost 2 bases; unmatched junction nucleotides: 5. CDR1 is MDHEN and CDR2 is SYDVKM in the germline V gene. CDR3 DNA sequence: TGTGCCAGCAGCTCTAGCGGGGGGAATCAAGAGACCCAGTACTTC. Protein product: CASSSSGGNQETQYF.

V is TRBV30 and J is TRBJ1-1; TRBD1 might be the D (5 bases). CDR1 GTSNPN and CDR2 SVGIG come from the germline V gene (reference sequence). Trimming took 5 bases from V and 5 from J, leaving 12 bases between them. The CDR3 sequence is 12 residues long. CDR3 sequence: CAWDGGGTEAFF. The CDR3 bases are TGTGCCTGGGACGGGGGAGGAACTGAAGCTTTCTTT.

This clone has a handful of counts. The chain couples TRBV2 to TRBJ1-4; tentatively, D is TRBD1 (5 bases). CDR3 size: 13 residues. V lost 6 bases and J lost 7, with 12 bases in between. Germline V gives CDR1 SNHLY, CDR2 FYNNEI. The CDR3 DNA reads as TGTGCCAGCAGCGATGGGGCTGGTGAAAAACTGTTTTTT. This sequence encodes CASSDGAGEKLFF. The full variable domain, in which reference TRBV2 and TRBJ1-4 provide the parts outside the CDR3, is EPEVTQTPSHQVTQMGQEVILRCVPISNHLYFYWYRQILGQKVEFLVSFYNNEISEKSEIFDDQFSVERPDGSNFTLKIRSTKLEDSAMYFCASSDGAGEKLFFGSGTQLSVL.

This clone has a handful of counts. The rearrangement uses TRBV7-6 and TRBJ1-6, with D unresolved. The CDR3 totals 13 residues. Germline-derived CDR1 and CDR2 are SGHVS and FNYEAQ. Trimming removed 4 bases from V and 8 bases from J, with 9 bases in between. This CDR3 is CASSSEVDSPLHF. CDR3 nucleotides: TGTGCCAGCAGCTCAGAGGTGGATTCACCCCTCCACTTT.